Each of the 6 T cell receptor beta chains below was sequenced from the same sample in a study of blood T cell repertoires in COVID-19. Assay: immunoSEQ multiplex PCR; the TCRdb copy retains only in-frame clones and omits some. The repertoire holds over 200,000 clones, with 80% to 90% as singletons. The sequencing input was PBMCs or T cells enriched from blood (not recorded which). These receptors originate from a woman in her forties or fifties who had recovered from COVID-19.

The rearrangement uses TRBV2 and TRBJ1-5, with D perhaps matching TRBD1 (6 bases). CDR1 SNHLY and CDR2 FYNNEI come from the germline V gene. The CDR3 is made up of 14 amino acids. Trimming cost V 2 bases and J 7 bases, with 12 bases left between them. For the CDR3, the DNA is TGTGCCAGCAGTGAAATTTCCAGGGGCCAGCCCCAGCATTTT. It codes for CASSEISRGQPQHF.

This clone appeared a few times. The genes are TRBV2 and TRBJ1-6, with a possible D match to TRBD1 (6 bases). The CDR3 sequence is 15 residues long. CDR1 is SNHLY and CDR2 is FYNNEI in the germline V gene. The V end was cut by 5 bases, the J end by 5 bases, with 13 bases between. The CDR3 loop is CASSLQGINNSPLHF. In DNA form, the CDR3 reads TGTGCCAGCAGTCTTCAGGGGATCAATAATTCACCCCTCCACTTT.

This clone was counted only a few times. The chain couples TRBV28 to TRBJ1-1; D not resolved. Germline loops: CDR1 MDHEN, CDR2 SYDVKM. This CDR3 region has 15 residues. Trimming removed 3 bases at V and 4 bases at J, with 15 bases between. The DNA of the CDR3 is TGTGCCAGCAGTTTGTCCGAGGTCTTAGGCACTGAAGCTTTCTTT. It codes for CASSLSEVLGTEAFF.

This chain links TRBV28 with TRBJ2-7, with D possibly matching TRBD2 (5 bases). There are 11 residues in the CDR3. The V gene lost 5 bases and the J gene lost 6 bases, with 8 bases spanning the gap. The germline V gene has CDR1 MDHEN and CDR2 SYDVKM. This CDR3 is CASSLTSEQYF. The CDR3 nucleotides are TGTGCCAGCAGTCTAACTAGCGAGCAGTACTTC.

This rearrangement joins TRBV2 to TRBJ1-1; D is unresolved. Germline-derived CDR1 and CDR2 are SNHLY and FYNNEI. The CDR3 covers 12 residues. V was shortened by 4 bases and J by 2 bases, with 5 bases between the two germline ends. The CDR3 bases are TGTGCCAGCAGTGCGAGAAACACTGAAGCTTTCTTT. It is translated as CASSARNTEAFF.

The chain is built from TRBV29-1 and TRBJ2-7, with 9 bases aligning to TRBD2. Germline V gene data show CDR1 as SQVTM and CDR2 as ANQGSEA. Trimming took 7 bases from V and 3 from J; bases not matched to a gene: 7. CDR3 length: 13 amino acids. CDR3 sequence reads: CSARLAANYEQYF. CDR3 bases: TGCAGCGCCCGACTAGCGGCCAACTACGAGCAGTACTTC.